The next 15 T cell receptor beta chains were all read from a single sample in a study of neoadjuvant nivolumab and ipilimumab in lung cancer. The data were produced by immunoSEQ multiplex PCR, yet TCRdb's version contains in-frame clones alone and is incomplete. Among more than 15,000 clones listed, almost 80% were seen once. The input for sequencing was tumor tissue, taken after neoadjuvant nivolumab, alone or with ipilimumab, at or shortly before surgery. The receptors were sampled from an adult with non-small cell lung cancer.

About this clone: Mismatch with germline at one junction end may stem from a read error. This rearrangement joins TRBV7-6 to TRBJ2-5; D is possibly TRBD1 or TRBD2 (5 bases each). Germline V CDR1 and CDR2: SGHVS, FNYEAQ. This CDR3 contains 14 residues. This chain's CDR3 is CASTLAWDGETQYF. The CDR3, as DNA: TGTGCCAGCACCTTAGCCTGGGACGGAGAGACCCAGTACTTC.

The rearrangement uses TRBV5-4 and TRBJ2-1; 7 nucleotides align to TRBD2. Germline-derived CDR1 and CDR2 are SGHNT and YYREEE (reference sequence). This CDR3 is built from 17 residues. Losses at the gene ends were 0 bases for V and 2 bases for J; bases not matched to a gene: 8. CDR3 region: CASSLASGGGTYNEQFF. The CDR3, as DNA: TGTGCCAGCAGCTTGGCCTCCGGCGGGGGTACCTACAATGAGCAGTTCTTC.

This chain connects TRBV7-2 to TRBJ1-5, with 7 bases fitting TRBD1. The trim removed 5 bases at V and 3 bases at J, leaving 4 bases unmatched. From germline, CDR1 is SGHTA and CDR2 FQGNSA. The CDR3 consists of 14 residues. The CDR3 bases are TGTGCCAGCAGCCAGGGGACAGCCAATCAGCCCCAGCATTTT. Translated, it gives CASSQGTANQPQHF.

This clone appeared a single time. This chain's CDR3 is CASSYRPNTGELFF. CDR3 nucleotide sequence: TGTGCCAGCAGCTACCGACCCAACACCGGGGAGCTGTTTTTT. The chain is built from TRBV5-5 and TRBJ2-2; D gene ambiguous. Per the germline V gene, CDR1 is SGHKS and CDR2 is YYEKEE (reference sequence). The CDR3 is made up of 14 amino acids. Trimming removed 3 bases from V and 2 bases from J, with 8 bases in between.

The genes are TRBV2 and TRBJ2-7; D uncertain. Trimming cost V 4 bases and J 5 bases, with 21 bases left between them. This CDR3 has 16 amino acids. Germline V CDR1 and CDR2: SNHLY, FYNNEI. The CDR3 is CASSAVPAPGTDEQYF. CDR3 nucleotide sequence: TGTGCCAGCAGTGCCGTTCCGGCCCCCGGCACTGACGAGCAGTACTTC.

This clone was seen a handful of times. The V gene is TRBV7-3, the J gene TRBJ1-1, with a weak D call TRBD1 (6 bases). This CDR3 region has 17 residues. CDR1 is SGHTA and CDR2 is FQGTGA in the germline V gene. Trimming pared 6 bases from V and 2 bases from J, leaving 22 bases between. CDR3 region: CASSLGPPGGPNTEAFF. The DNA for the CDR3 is TGTGCCAGCAGTTTAGGCCCCCCGGGGGGGCCAAACACTGAAGCTTTCTTT.

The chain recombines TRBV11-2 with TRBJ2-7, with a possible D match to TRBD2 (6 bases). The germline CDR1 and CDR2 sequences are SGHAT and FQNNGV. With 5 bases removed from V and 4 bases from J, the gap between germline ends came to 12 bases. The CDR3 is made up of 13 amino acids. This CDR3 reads CASSAGRIYEQYF. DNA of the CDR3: TGTGCCAGCAGCGCCGGGAGAATATACGAGCAGTACTTC.

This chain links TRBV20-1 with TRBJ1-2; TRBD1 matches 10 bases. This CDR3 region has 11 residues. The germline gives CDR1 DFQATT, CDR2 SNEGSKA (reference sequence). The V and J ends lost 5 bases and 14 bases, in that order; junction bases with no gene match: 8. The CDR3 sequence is CSAHKDRGQTF. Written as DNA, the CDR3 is TGCAGTGCTCACAAAGACAGGGGGCAGACCTTC.

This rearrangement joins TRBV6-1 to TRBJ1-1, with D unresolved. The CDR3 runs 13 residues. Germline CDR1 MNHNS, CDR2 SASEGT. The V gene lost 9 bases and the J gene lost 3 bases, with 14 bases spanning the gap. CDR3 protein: CASPRRADTEAFF. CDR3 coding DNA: TGTGCCAGTCCCCGTAGGGCGGACACTGAAGCTTTCTTT.

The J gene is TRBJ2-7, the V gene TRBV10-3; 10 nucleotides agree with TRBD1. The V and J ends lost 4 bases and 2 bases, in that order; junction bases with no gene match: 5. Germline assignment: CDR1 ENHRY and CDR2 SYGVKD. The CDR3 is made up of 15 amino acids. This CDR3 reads CAISAPGQGTYEQYF. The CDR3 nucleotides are TGTGCCATCAGTGCACCGGGACAGGGGACCTACGAGCAGTACTTC.

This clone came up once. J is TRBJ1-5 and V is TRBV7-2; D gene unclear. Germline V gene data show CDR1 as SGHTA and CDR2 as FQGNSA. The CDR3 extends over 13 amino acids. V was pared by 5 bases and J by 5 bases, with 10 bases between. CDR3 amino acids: CASSRWRDQPQHF. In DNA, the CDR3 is TGTGCCAGCAGCAGGTGGCGTGATCAGCCCCAGCATTTT.

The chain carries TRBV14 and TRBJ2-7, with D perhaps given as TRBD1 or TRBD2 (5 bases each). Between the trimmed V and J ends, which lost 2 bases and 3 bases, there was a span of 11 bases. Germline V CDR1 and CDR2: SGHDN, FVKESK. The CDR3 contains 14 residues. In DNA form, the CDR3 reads TGTGCCAGCAGCCAAAAGCTGGGACGCTACGAGCAGTACTTC. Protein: CASSQKLGRYEQYF.

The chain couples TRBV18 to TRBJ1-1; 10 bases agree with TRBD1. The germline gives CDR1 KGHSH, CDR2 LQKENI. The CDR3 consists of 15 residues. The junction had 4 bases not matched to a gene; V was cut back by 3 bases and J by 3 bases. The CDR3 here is CASSPGTGVYTEAFF. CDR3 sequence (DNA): TGTGCCAGCTCACCCGGGACAGGGGTGTACACTGAAGCTTTCTTT.

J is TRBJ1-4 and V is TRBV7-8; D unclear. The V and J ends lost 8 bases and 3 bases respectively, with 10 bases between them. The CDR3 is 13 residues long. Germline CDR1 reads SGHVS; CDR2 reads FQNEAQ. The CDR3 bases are TGTGCCAGCTCGGGGAGCTCTAATGAAAAACTGTTTTTT. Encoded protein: CASSGSSNEKLFF.

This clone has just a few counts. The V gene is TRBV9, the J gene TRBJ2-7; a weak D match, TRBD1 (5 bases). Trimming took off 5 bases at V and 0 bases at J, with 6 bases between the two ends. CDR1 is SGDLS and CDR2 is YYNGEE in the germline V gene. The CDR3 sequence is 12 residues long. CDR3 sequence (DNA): TGTGCCAGCAGAGGGGACTCCTACGAGCAGTACTTC. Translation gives CASRGDSYEQYF.